Included here is one T cell receptor beta chain sequence, with context. Its matching antigen is unknown. This entry belongs to a study of T cell responses to AZD1222 COVID-19 vaccine. Notes on the study in general: Receipt of two AZD1222 doses was followed by a rise in Spike-specific TCR breadth and depth. Variant regions that are unmutated are reportedly the target of nearly half of spike-specific TCRs. Clonal diversity was possibly underestimated, and the donors were mostly white British, with more females.

This CDR3 contains 12 residues. Looked up from germline, CDR1 is SGHKS and CDR2 is YYEKEE (reference sequence). V gave up 0 bases and J gave up 4 bases, with 4 bases separating them. Clones were read by immunoSEQ multiplex PCR, and TCRdb kept only the in-frame ones, dropping some. The data hold roughly 150,000 clones, with 94% observed a single time. This TCR derives from an adult who received the AZD1222 COVID-19 vaccine. The chain carries TRBV5-5 and TRBJ2-5; D gene uncertain. Specimen: peripheral blood, collected 28 days after the second AZD1222 dose. The CDR3 loop reads CASSLVGETQYF. DNA for the CDR3: TGTGCCAGCAGCTTGGTGGGAGAGACCCAGTACTTC.